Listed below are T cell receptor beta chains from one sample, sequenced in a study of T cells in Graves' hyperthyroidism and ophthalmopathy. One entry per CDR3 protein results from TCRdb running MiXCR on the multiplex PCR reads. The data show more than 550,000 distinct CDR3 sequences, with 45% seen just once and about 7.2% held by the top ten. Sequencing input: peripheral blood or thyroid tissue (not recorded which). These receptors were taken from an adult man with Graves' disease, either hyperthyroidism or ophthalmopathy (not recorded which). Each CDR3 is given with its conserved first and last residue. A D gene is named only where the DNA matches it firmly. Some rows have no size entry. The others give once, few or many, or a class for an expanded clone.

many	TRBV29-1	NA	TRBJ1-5	CSVKSGNQPQHF	TGCAGCGTTAAGTCCGGCAATCAGCCCCAGCATTTT
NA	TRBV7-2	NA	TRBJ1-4	CASSLIGGETNEKLFF	TGTGCCAGCAGCTTAATCGGGGGGGAAACTAATGAAAAACTGTTTTTT
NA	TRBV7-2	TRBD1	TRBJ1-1	CASSLRPPGGAGSEAFF	TGTGCCAGCAGCCTAAGACCCCCAGGGGGCGCAGGCTCTGAAGCTTTCTTT
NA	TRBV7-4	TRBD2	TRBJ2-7	CASSLAQAGGPCEQYF	TGTGCCAGCAGCTTAGCGCAGGCGGGAGGCCCTTGCGAGCAGTACTTC
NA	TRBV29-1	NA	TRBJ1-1	CSVQRRVADTEAFF	TGCAGCGTTCAGCGCAGGGTGGCGGACACTGAAGCTTTCTTT
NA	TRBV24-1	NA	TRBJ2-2	CATSDRLRTGAGELFF	TGTGCCACCAGTGACCGGCTTCGAACAGGAGCCGGGGAGCTGTTTTTT
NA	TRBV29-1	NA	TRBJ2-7	CSVDAGASGQYF	TGCAGCGTTGATGCGGGGGCCTCGGGACAGTACTTC
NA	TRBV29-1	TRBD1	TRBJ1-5	CSASAGGSQPQHF	TGCAGCGCATCGGCAGGGGGCAGTCAGCCCCAGCATTTT
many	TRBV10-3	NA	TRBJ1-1	CATSQTGNTEAFF	TGTGCCACCTCACAGACAGGTAACACTGAAGCTTTCTTT
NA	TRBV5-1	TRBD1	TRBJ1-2	CASSESTGADGYTF	TGCGCCAGCAGCGAATCGACAGGGGCAGATGGCTACACCTTC
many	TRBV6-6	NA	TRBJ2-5	CASRSGQGGETQYF	TGTGCCAGCCGATCCGGGCAGGGAGGTGAGACCCAGTACTTC
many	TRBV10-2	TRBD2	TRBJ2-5	CASEMTSGVQETQYF	TGCGCCAGCGAGATGACTAGCGGGGTCCAAGAGACCCAGTACTTC
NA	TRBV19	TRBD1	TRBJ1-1	CASSPLDRVHTEAFF	TGTGCCAGTAGTCCCCTGGACAGGGTCCACACTGAAGCTTTCTTT
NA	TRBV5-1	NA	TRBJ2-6	CASSLATVNTEAF	TGCGCCAGCAGCTTGGCCACGGTTAACACTGAAGCTTTC
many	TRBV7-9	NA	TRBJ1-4	CASSPRRDWGEKLFF	TGTGCCAGCAGTCCTAGACGGGATTGGGGTGAAAAACTGTTTTTT
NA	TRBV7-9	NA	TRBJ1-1	CASSQSVGGMNTEAFF	TGTGCCAGCAGCCAAAGCGTCGGGGGGATGAACACTGAAGCTTTCTTT
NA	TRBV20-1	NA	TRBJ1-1	CSALDGGHLNTEAFF	TGCAGTGCCCTAGACGGGGGACACCTGAACACTGAAGCTTTCTTT
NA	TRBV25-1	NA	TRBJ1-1	CASSDSWGTEAFF	TGTGCCAGCAGTGACTCATGGGGGACTGAAGCTTTCTTT
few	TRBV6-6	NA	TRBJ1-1	CASSEPAGLQNTEAFF	TGTGCCAGCAGTGAACCTGCCGGGCTACAGAACACTGAAGCTTTCTTT